The rows below give T cell receptor beta chains drawn from one sample of a study of T cells in Graves' hyperthyroidism and ophthalmopathy. TCRdb re-called the multiplex PCR reads through MiXCR, storing one row per CDR3 protein. This sample has roughly 260,000 distinct CDR3 sequences; 13% to 15% occur once, and the top ten carry 10% to 15%. Sequenced input: blood. The receptor source for this set is a woman in her thirties or forties with Graves' hyperthyroidism that later progressed to Graves' ophthalmopathy. CDR3s include the opening cysteine and the closing phenylalanine or tryptophan. The order of the fields is D gene, V gene, clone size, J gene, CDR3 protein, CDR3 DNA. A D gene is named only where the DNA matches it firmly. The listing skips clone size in some rows; elsewhere it reads once, few, many or a size class.

TRBD1	TRBV19	few	TRBJ1-2	CASNLDRGNYGYTF	TGTGCCAGTAACTTGGACAGGGGCAACTATGGCTACACCTTC
-	TRBV7-6	many	TRBJ1-1	CASSLREKSEAFF	TGTGCCAGCAGCTTACGGGAGAAGTCCGAAGCTTTCTTT
-	TRBV4-1	many	TRBJ2-7	CASSQDLIQSLLPSYEQYF	TGCGCCAGCAGCCAAGATCTAATCCAGTCCCTCCTTCCCTCCTACGAGCAGTACTTC
TRBD2	TRBV20-1	many	TRBJ2-3	CSARGTSGRGSDTQYF	TGCAGTGCTAGGGGGACTAGCGGGAGAGGCTCAGATACGCAGTATTTT
-	TRBV6-1	-	TRBJ1-5	CASSVRDSNQPQHF	TGTGCCAGCAGTGTGCGGGATAGCAATCAGCCCCAGCATTTT
TRBD2	TRBV28	many	TRBJ2-1	CASRMGLAGGGWDEQFF	TGTGCCAGCAGGATGGGACTAGCGGGAGGTGGTTGGGATGAGCAGTTCTTC
-	TRBV7-2	many	TRBJ1-5	CASSSLGGFNQPQHF	TGTGCCAGCAGCTCCTTAGGGGGATTCAATCAGCCCCAGCATTTT
TRBD1	TRBV28	many	TRBJ2-1	CASSLAGGYSYNEQFF	TGTGCCAGCAGTTTAGCAGGGGGCTACTCCTACAATGAGCAGTTCTTC
TRBD1	TRBV28	many	TRBJ2-2	CASSSGTGETGELFF	TGTGCCAGCAGCTCCGGGACAGGGGAGACCGGGGAGCTGTTTTTT
-	TRBV6-1	-	TRBJ1-2	CASGMTRVNYGYTF	TGTGCCAGCGGAATGACAAGGGTTAACTATGGCTACACCTTC
TRBD1	TRBV11-2	many	TRBJ2-1	CASSTLRRGQGPNEQFF	TGTGCCAGCAGCACACTCCGGCGGGGACAGGGTCCCAATGAGCAGTTCTTC
TRBD1	TRBV7-2	many	TRBJ1-5	CASSLDWDRPNQPQHF	TGTGCCAGCAGCTTGGACTGGGACAGGCCAAATCAGCCCCAGCATTTT
TRBD2	TRBV9	-	TRBJ2-2	CASSVGLAGANTGELFF	TGTGCCAGCAGCGTAGGCCTAGCGGGAGCGAACACCGGGGAGCTGTTTTTT
TRBD2	TRBV14	few	TRBJ2-2	CASSPSGGLAYTGELFF	TGTGCCAGCAGCCCTTCCGGAGGACTAGCGTACACCGGGGAGCTGTTTTTT
-	TRBV5-1	-	TRBJ1-1	CASSLAGGVGTEAFF	TGCGCCAGCAGCTTGGCCGGGGGCGTCGGAACTGAAGCTTTCTTT
TRBD1	TRBV7-9	many	TRBJ2-4	CASKGGLRDIQYF	TGTGCCAGCAAAGGGGGCCTCCGGGACATTCAGTACTTC
-	TRBV11-2	many	TRBJ1-6	CASSLGIKSAPLHF	TGTGCCAGCAGCTTAGGGATCAAATCGGCACCCCTCCACTTT
-	TRBV6-2/TRBV6-3	many	TRBJ2-5	CARAIGAEAQETQYF	TGTGCCAGGGCGATCGGGGCCGAGGCCCAAGAGACCCAGTACTTC
-	TRBV19	-	TRBJ2-7	CASSMSIYGEQYF	TGTGCCAGTAGTATGTCCATTTATGGGGAGCAGTACTTC
TRBD2	TRBV11-2	many	TRBJ2-7	CASSPGTSGTSSYEQYF	TGTGCCAGCAGCCCGGGGACTAGCGGGACTAGCTCCTACGAGCAGTACTTC
-	TRBV30	many	TRBJ2-2	CAWSLRGYTGELFF	TGTGCCTGGAGTTTAAGGGGATACACCGGGGAGCTGTTTTTT
-	TRBV29-1	many	TRBJ2-3	CSVVFRPEDDSADTQYF	TGCAGCGTTGTGTTCCGACCCGAGGACGACTCCGCAGATACGCAGTATTTT
-	TRBV6-5	many	TRBJ1-2	CASSYSGTEYYGYTF	TGTGCCAGCAGTTACTCCGGGACTGAATACTATGGCTACACCTTC
TRBD2	TRBV6-5	many	TRBJ2-7	CASSYSPSGSYEQYF	TGTGCCAGCAGTTACTCGCCTAGCGGGAGCTACGAGCAGTACTTC
TRBD1	TRBV28	-	TRBJ2-7	CASLTNPGGVGSYEQYF	TGTGCCAGCCTAACCAACCCAGGGGGCGTAGGCTCCTACGAGCAGTACTTC
-	TRBV11-2	many	TRBJ2-1	CASSLTGAGNEQFF	TGTGCCAGCAGCTTGACGGGAGCAGGGAATGAGCAGTTCTTC
-	TRBV4-1	-	TRBJ1-5	CASSPDPGNSNQPQHF	TGCGCCAGCAGCCCGGATCCCGGGAATAGCAATCAGCCCCAGCATTTT
TRBD1	TRBV28	many	TRBJ1-6	CASRKLTGYNSPLHF	TGTGCCAGCAGAAAACTGACAGGGTATAATTCACCCCTCCACTTT
-	TRBV20-1	-	TRBJ2-2	CSASTGNTGELFF	TGCAGTGCTAGTACGGGGAACACCGGGGAGCTGTTTTTT
TRBD2	TRBV11-3	many	TRBJ2-2	CASSPRGAGDTGELFF	TGTGCCAGCAGCCCCCGAGGAGCGGGAGACACCGGGGAGCTGTTTTTT
TRBD1	TRBV5-5	many	TRBJ2-7	CASSYGQGYEQYF	TGTGCCAGCAGCTACGGACAGGGCTACGAGCAGTACTTC
-	TRBV6-2/TRBV6-3	many	TRBJ1-5	CASSPTGRDLTQPQHF	TGTGCCAGCAGTCCCACGGGGCGGGACTTAACTCAGCCCCAGCATTTT
TRBD1	TRBV4-1	few	TRBJ2-3	CASSPLLRDRYTDTQYF	TGCGCCAGCAGCCCCTTACTCCGGGACAGATACACAGATACGCAGTATTTT
-	TRBV4-1	few	TRBJ1-1	CASSQITRQRGSGAFF	TGCGCCAGCAGCCAAATCACCCGACAGCGAGGTTCTGGCGCTTTCTTT
-	TRBV6-2/TRBV6-3	once	TRBJ2-2	CASEGVGAGELFF	TGTGCCAGCGAAGGAGTTGGCGCCGGGGAGCTGTTTTTT
TRBD2	TRBV11-3	few	TRBJ2-2	CASWRLAGTGELFF	TGTGCCAGCTGGAGACTAGCGGGAACCGGGGAGCTGTTTTTT
-	TRBV28	many	TRBJ2-1	CASSSGGVWNEQFF	TGTGCCAGCAGTTCAGGAGGCGTCTGGAATGAGCAGTTCTTC
-	TRBV27	-	TRBJ2-2	CASSLSWVTGELFF	TGTGCCAGCAGTTTATCATGGGTAACCGGGGAGCTGTTTTTT
TRBD2	TRBV6-1	many	TRBJ2-7	CASRGPGLAGGPLNEQYF	TGTGCCAGTCGAGGGCCGGGACTAGCGGGAGGGCCCCTCAACGAGCAGTACTTC
TRBD1	TRBV20-1	many	TRBJ1-5	CSAILIRGQGNQPQHF	TGCAGTGCTATCCTGATCAGGGGGCAGGGCAATCAGCCCCAGCATTTT
TRBD1	TRBV28	many	TRBJ2-5	CASRMGTGAETQYF	TGTGCCAGCAGGATGGGGACAGGGGCTGAGACCCAGTACTTC
-	TRBV10-3	few	TRBJ1-3	CATDPGPYTSGNTIYF	TGTGCCACCGATCCGGGACCATATACCTCTGGAAACACCATATATTTT